Presented here are 18 T cell receptor beta chains from one specimen sequenced in a study of cytomegalovirus exposure and HLA in healthy donors. Researchers ran the PCR with 60 Vbeta and 13 Jbeta primers. This table comes from immunoSEQ multiplex PCR, and its TCRdb copy is limited to in-frame clones, with some not included. The sample records 100,000 to 150,000 clones, about 74% being singletons. The specimen was PBMCs. The receptors shown here come from a man in his forties or fifties in good health and CMV-seropositive.

This clone was counted once. This chain joins TRBV6-1 and TRBJ1-4; TRBD1 agrees at 8 bases. The CDR3 sequence is 15 residues long. V shed 1 base, J shed 6 bases, and the junction held 4 bases outside the gene matches. The germline V gene has CDR1 MNHNS and CDR2 SASEGT. DNA of the CDR3: TGTGCCAGCAGTGAAGGGACAGGGAGGTATGAAAAACTGTTTTTT. Amino acids: CASSEGTGRYEKLFF.

V gene TRBV11-2 combines with J gene TRBJ2-5, with TRBD2 as a possible D gene (5 bases). V lost 3 bases, J lost 4 bases, and 9 bases lay in between. This CDR3 has 13 amino acids. From germline, CDR1 is SGHAT and CDR2 FQNNGV. DNA for the CDR3: TGTGCCAGCAGCTTTCTAGCAACAGAGACCCAGTACTTC. Encoded protein: CASSFLATETQYF.

V and J are TRBV7-9 and TRBJ2-6, with a weak D call TRBD1 (5 bases). This CDR3 is built from 17 residues. Germline CDR1 reads SEHNR; CDR2 reads FQNEAQ (reference sequence). The V end was cut by 5 bases, the J end by 0 bases, with 14 bases between. The CDR3 loop reads CASSPRGRASGANVLTF. CDR3 DNA: TGTGCCAGCAGCCCTAGGGGCCGAGCCTCTGGGGCCAACGTCCTGACTTTC.

This clone came up a few times. V and J are TRBV2 and TRBJ2-7; a weak D match, TRBD1 (6 bases). V lost 4 bases and J lost 3, with 10 bases in between. The CDR3 is 13 residues long. In germline, CDR1 is SNHLY, CDR2 FYNNEI. CDR3 residues: CASSVVGGYEQYF. CDR3 DNA sequence: TGTGCCAGCAGTGTGGTAGGGGGCTACGAGCAGTACTTC.

CDR3 bases: TGCGCCAGCACCCCGACAGGGGAGGACGAGCAGTACTTC. This codes for CASTPTGEDEQYF. The V gene is TRBV5-1, the J gene TRBJ2-7; 8 bases fit TRBD1. Germline V lookup: CDR1 SGHRS, CDR2 YFSETQ. This CDR3 spans 13 amino acids. V trimming: 6 bases; J trimming: 5 bases; junction bases outside the gene matches: 7.

This chain joins TRBV19 and TRBJ2-4; 7 nucleotides match TRBD2. The CDR3 is 14 residues long. Germline V CDR1 and CDR2: LNHDA, SQIVND (reference sequence). V lost 3 bases to trimming and J lost 7 bases; unmatched junction nucleotides: 6. The CDR3 coding sequence is TGTGCCAGTAGTATCGGTTCGGGGGGTAACATTCAGTACTTC. Protein product: CASSIGSGGNIQYF. Filled out from reference TRBV19 and TRBJ2-4, the complete variable domain reads DGGITQSPKYLFRKEGQNVTLSCEQNLNHDAMYWYRQDPGQGLRLIYYSQIVNDFQKGDIAEGYSVSREKKESFPLTVTSAQKNPTAFYLCASSIGSGGNIQYFGAGTRLSVL.

V is TRBV5-1 and J is TRBJ1-1, with D unclear. The length of the CDR3 is 15 residues. CDR1 is SGHRS, CDR2 YFSETQ, per germline. V lost 3 bases to trimming and J lost 0 bases, with 12 bases between them. In nucleotides, the CDR3 is TGCGCCAGCAGCTCTGAGGAATACATGAACACTGAAGCTTTCTTT. This sequence encodes CASSSEEYMNTEAFF.

CDR3 DNA: TGTGCCATCAGTGGAGGGGACAGGGACAGGAACAAACGTTCGGCCCTCCACTTT. This gives the protein CAISGGDRDRNKRSALHF. This chain links TRBV10-3 with TRBJ1-6; 9 bases are shared with TRBD1. The CDR3 totals 18 residues. The V gene end was trimmed by 4 bases and the J gene end by 14 bases; junction bases not matched to a gene: 21. The germline V gene has CDR1 ENHRY and CDR2 SYGVKD.

The chain carries TRBV27 and TRBJ2-1, with TRBD1 as a possible D gene (5 bases). This CDR3 spans 13 amino acids. V lost 2 bases and J lost 6, with 8 bases in between. CDR1 is MNHEY, CDR2 SMNVEV, per germline (reference sequence). CDR3 protein: CASSLGAINEQFF. The CDR3 DNA reads TGTGCCAGCAGTTTAGGGGCCATCAATGAGCAGTTCTTC.

Comment on this clone: Only one base separates this from a far larger clonotype, so it likely reflects a read error. V gene TRBV5-8 combines with J gene TRBJ2-7; 7 bases map to TRBD1. The V segment lost 4 bases and the J segment 2 bases; nucleotides outside the gene matches: 6. The V gene's germline CDR1 is SGHTS and CDR2 YDEGEE. The CDR3 loop spans 14 amino acids. This CDR3 is CASSLRDRPYEQYF. Written as DNA, the CDR3 is TGTGCCAGCAGCCTCCGGGACAGACCCTACGAGCAGTACTTC.

The V call is TRBV14, the J call TRBJ2-1; TRBD2 matches 9 bases. V was pared by 0 bases and J by 5 bases, with 8 bases of the junction left unmatched. This CDR3 has 17 amino acids. Germline values: CDR1 SGHDN, CDR2 FVKESK. The CDR3 DNA sequence: TGTGCCAGCAGCCAAGAAGCATGGGCTAGCGGGAACAATGAGCAGTTCTTC. Amino acid sequence: CASSQEAWASGNNEQFF. Full variable domain (remainder filled in from reference TRBV14 and TRBJ2-1): EAGVTQFPSHSVIEKGQTVTLRCDPISGHDNLYWYRRVMGKEIKFLLHFVKESKQDESGMPNNRFLAERTGGTYSTLKVQPAELEDSGVYFCASSQEAWASGNNEQFFGPGTRLTVL.

The genes are TRBV29-1 and TRBJ2-5; D is ambiguous. The CDR3 is 13 residues long. The V gene lost 7 bases and the J gene lost 5 bases, with 17 bases spanning the gap. Germline V lookup: CDR1 SQVTM, CDR2 ANQGSEA. The CDR3 nucleotides are TGCAGCGCGAGTCCTAATTTCGGGGAGACCCAGTACTTC. It yields the protein CSASPNFGETQYF.

V gene TRBV27 combines with J gene TRBJ1-5; possible D gene TRBD1, 5 bases. Trimming cost V 7 bases and J 5 bases, with 18 bases left between them. The CDR3 contains 15 residues. The germline gives CDR1 MNHEY, CDR2 SMNVEV (reference sequence). The CDR3 protein is CASKKAGRLDQPQHF. CDR3 coding DNA: TGTGCCAGCAAAAAGGCGGGACGCCTCGATCAGCCCCAGCATTTT.

This chain links TRBV28 with TRBJ1-1; D may be TRBD1 (6 bases). CDR1 and CDR2 from the germline V gene are MDHEN and SYDVKM. This CDR3 comprises 13 residues. Trimming cost V 6 bases and J 4 bases, with 12 bases left between them. The CDR3 DNA follows: TGTGCCAGCAGCCAGGGGCGAGGCACTGAAGCTTTCTTT. This translates into CASSQGRGTEAFF.

J is TRBJ1-1 and V is TRBV18; D perhaps matches TRBD1 (6 bases). The germline gives CDR1 KGHSH, CDR2 LQKENI. V lost 4 bases and J 2 bases, leaving 14 bases between the germline ends. This CDR3 comprises 15 residues. CDR3 DNA sequence: TGTGCCAGCTCACTCGCGAAAGGGGGTAACACTGAAGCTTTCTTT. This sequence encodes CASSLAKGGNTEAFF.

This clone appeared once. The genes are TRBV19 and TRBJ1-5; 9 nucleotides align to TRBD1. CDR1 LNHDA and CDR2 SQIVND come from the germline V gene (reference sequence). Losses at the gene ends were 2 bases for V and 5 bases for J; bases not matched to a gene: 19. The CDR3 sequence is 20 residues long. CDR3 nucleotide sequence: TGTGCCAGTAGTATACCCTCTTGGGACAGGGCAAAAGACCTATATCAGCCCCAGCATTTT. It encodes CASSIPSWDRAKDLYQPQHF.

The chain combines TRBV7-2 with TRBJ1-4; D remains unclear. Germline V gene lookup returns CDR1 SGHTA and CDR2 FQGNSA. Trimming left V 8 bases short and J 7 bases short, with 17 bases between. This CDR3 region has 14 residues. DNA for the CDR3: TGTGCCAGCTTCTCGGGGAGGGTTGGTGAAAAACTGTTTTTT. Amino acid sequence: CASFSGRVGEKLFF.

This chain connects TRBV28 to TRBJ2-3; 10 nucleotides line up with TRBD1. Germline V gene lookup returns CDR1 MDHEN and CDR2 SYDVKM. Losses at the gene ends were 6 bases for V and 14 bases for J; bases not matched to a gene: 5. The CDR3 length is 11 residues. In DNA, the CDR3 is TGTGCCAGCAGCCAGGGACAGGGGCCGTATTTT. Amino acid sequence: CASSQGQGPYF.